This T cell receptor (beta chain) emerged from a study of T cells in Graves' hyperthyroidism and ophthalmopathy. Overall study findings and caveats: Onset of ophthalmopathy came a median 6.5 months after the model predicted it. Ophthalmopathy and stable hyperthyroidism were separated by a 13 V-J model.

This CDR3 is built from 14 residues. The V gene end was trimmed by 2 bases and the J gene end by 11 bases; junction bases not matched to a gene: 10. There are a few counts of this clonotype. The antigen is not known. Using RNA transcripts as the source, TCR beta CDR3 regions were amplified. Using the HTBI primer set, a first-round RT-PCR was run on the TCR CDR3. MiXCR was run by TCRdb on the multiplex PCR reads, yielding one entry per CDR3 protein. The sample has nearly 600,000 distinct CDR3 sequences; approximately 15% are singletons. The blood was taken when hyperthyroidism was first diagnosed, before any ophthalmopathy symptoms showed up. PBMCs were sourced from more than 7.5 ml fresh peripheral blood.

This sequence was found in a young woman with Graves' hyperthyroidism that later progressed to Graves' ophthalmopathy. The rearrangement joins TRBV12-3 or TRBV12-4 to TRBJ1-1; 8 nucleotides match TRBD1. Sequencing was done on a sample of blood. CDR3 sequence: CASSLSFNQGAAFF. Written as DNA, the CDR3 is TGTGCCAGCAGTTTAAGTTTCAACCAGGGGGCTGCTTTCTTT.